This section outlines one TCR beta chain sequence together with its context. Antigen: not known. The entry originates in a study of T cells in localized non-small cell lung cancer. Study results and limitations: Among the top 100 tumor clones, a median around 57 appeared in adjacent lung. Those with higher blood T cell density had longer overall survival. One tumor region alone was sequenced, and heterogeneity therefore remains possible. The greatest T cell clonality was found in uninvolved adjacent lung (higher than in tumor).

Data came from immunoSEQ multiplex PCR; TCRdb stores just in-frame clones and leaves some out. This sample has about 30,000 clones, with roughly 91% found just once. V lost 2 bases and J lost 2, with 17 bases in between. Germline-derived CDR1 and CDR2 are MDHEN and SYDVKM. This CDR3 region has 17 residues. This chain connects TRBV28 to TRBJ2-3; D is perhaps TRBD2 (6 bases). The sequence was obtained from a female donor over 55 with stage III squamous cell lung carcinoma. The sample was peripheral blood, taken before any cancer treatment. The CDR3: CASSLERLAWATDTQYF. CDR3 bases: TGTGCCAGCAGTTTAGAAAGGCTAGCGTGGGCCACAGATACGCAGTATTTT.